The clone carrying this T cell receptor (beta chain) was detected many times. The record originates from a study of Graves' ophthalmopathy and Graves' hyperthyroidism. The TCR beta CDR3 regions underwent amplification from RNA transcripts. HTBI primers served in a first-round RT-PCR, which a second-round multiplex PCR followed. TCRdb re-called the multiplex PCR reads with MiXCR, one entry per CDR3 protein. This table holds about 370,000 distinct CDR3 sequences, around 18% found once. V dropped 5 bases and J dropped 12 bases, with 14 bases sitting between them. The CDR3 extends over 13 amino acids. From germline, CDR1 is MDHEN and CDR2 SYDVKM.

Sequencing was carried out using peripheral blood. The sequence came from a woman aged 18-35 years with Graves' ophthalmopathy. The chain couples TRBV28 to TRBJ1-6, with D possibly TRBD1 on 5 matching bases. CDR3 sequence (DNA): TGTGCCAGCAGTCAGGGATCCCCCCGACCCCTCCACTTT. Its protein is CASSQGSPRPLHF.